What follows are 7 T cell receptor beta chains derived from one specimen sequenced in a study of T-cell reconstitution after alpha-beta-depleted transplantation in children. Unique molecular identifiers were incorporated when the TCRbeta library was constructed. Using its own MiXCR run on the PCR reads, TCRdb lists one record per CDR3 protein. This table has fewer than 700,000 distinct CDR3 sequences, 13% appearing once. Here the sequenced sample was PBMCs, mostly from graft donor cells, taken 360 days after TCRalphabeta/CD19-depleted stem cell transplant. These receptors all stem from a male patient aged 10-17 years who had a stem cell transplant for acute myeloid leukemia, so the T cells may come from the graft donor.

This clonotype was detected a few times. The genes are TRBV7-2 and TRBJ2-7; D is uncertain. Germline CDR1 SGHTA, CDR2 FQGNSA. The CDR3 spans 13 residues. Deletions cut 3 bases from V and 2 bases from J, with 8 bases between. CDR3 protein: CASSFTPTYEQYF. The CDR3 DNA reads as TGTGCCAGCAGCTTTACCCCCACCTACGAGCAGTACTTC.

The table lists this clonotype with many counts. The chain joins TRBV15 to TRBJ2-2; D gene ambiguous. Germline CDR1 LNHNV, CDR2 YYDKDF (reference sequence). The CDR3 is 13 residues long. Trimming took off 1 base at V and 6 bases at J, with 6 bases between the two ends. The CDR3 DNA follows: TGTGCCACCAGCAGAGTTGGGGCCGGGGAGCTGTTTTTT. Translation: CATSRVGAGELFF.

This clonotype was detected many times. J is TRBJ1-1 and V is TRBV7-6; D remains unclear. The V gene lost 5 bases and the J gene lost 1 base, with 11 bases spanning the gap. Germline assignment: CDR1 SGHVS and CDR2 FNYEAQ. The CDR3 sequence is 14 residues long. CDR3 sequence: CASSRWPGNTEAFF. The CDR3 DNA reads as TGTGCCAGCAGCCGCTGGCCAGGGAACACTGAAGCTTTCTTT.

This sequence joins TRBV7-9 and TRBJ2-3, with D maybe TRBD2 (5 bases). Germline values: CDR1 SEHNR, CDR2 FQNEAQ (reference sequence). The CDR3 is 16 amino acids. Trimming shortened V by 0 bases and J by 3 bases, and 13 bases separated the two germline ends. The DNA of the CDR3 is TGTGCCAGCAGCTTAGCGGCTAGCCTTGCGACAGATACGCAGTATTTT. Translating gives CASSLAASLATDTQYF.

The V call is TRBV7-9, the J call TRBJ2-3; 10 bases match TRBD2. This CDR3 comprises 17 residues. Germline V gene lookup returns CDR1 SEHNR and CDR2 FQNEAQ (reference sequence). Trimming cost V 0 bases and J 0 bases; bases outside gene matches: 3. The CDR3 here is CASSLALAGPSTDTQYF. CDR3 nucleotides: TGTGCCAGCAGCTTAGCACTAGCGGGGCCTAGCACAGATACGCAGTATTTT.

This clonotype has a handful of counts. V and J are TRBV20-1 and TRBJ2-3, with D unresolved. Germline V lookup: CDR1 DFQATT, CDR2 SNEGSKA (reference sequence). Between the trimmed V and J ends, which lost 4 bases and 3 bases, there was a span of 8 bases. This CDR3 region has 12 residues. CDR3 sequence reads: CSAKPPTDTQYF. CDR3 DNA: TGCAGTGCTAAACCCCCTACAGATACGCAGTATTTT.

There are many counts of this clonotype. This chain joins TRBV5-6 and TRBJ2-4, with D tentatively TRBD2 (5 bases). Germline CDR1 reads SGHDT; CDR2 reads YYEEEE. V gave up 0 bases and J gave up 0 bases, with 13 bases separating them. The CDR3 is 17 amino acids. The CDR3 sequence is CASSLAGTRVAKNIQYF. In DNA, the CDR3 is TGTGCCAGCAGCTTGGCGGGAACGCGAGTAGCCAAAAACATTCAGTACTTC. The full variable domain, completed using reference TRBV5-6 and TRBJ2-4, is DAGVTQSPTHLIKTRGQQVTLRCSPKSGHDTVSWYQQALGQGPQFIFQYYEEEERQRGNFPDRFSGHQFPNYSSELNVNALLLGDSALYLCASSLAGTRVAKNIQYFGAGTRLSVL.